The present TCR beta chain was sequenced within a study of a mutant IDH1 vaccine in newly diagnosed glioma. Study details: Most patients had received both radiotherapy and temozolomide, the prior options being radiotherapy, temozolomide, or both.

This table comes from immunoSEQ multiplex PCR, and its TCRdb copy is limited to in-frame clones, with some not included. The sample shows 98,000 or so clones, roughly 90% of them seen only once. The germline CDR1 and CDR2 sequences are LNHDA and SQIVND (reference sequence). With V trimmed by 5 bases and J by 0 bases, 5 bases remained unmatched. The length of the CDR3 is 15 residues. As to time point: baseline, week 1 (first vaccination visit). The treatment: pre-vaccination baseline after standard-of-care therapy. Sequencing was performed on PBMCs, taken from a glioma patient treated with radiotherapy, temozolomide or both. This rearrangement joins TRBV19 to TRBJ2-3; TRBD1 matches 7 bases. The source of this sequence is a woman in her forties or fifties with glioma. The CDR3 DNA reads TGTGCCAGTAGTGGCGGACAGGTTAGCACAGATACGCAGTATTTT. Its protein product is CASSGGQVSTDTQYF.